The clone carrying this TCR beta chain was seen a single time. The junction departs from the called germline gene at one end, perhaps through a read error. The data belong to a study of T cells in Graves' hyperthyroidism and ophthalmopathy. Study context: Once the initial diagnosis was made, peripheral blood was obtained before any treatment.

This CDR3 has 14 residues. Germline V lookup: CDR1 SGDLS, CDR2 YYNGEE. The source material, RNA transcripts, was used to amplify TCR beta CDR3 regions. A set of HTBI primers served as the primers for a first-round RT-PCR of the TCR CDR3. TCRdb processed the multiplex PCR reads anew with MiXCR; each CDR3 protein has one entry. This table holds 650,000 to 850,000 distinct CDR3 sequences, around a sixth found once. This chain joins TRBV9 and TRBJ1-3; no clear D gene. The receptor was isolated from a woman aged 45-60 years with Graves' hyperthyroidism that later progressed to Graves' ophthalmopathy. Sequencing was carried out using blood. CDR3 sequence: CASSVLGSGDTIYF. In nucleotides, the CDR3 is TGTGCCAGCAGCGTACTTGGCTCTGGAGACACCATATATTTT.